These T cell receptor beta chains were read from a single sample in a study of cytomegalovirus exposure and HLA in healthy donors. The method was immunoSEQ multiplex PCR; TCRdb's version includes in-frame clones alone and lacks a portion of them. Here the sample spans some 110,000 clones, about 80% being singletons. Sequencing was carried out using PBMCs. The receptors originated from a man aged 50-59 years in good health and CMV-seropositive. Each CDR3 is given with its conserved first and last residue. Fields, in order: clone size, J gene, V gene, D gene, CDR3 length, CDR3 protein, CDR3 DNA. The D gene is left open where the match is weak. Part of the rows lack a size; the others show once, few, many or a class for expanded clones.

clone size: NA; J gene: TRBJ2-1; V gene: TRBV6-6; D gene: TRBD2; CDR3 length: 16; CDR3 protein: CASSYTRGWEGSEQFF; CDR3 DNA: TGTGCCAGCAGTTACACCCGGGGGTGGGAGGGGAGTGAGCAGTTCTTC
clone size: NA; J gene: TRBJ2-1; V gene: TRBV7-9; D gene: TRBD1; CDR3 length: 15; CDR3 protein: CASSSDRESYNEQFF; CDR3 DNA: TGTGCCAGCAGCTCTGACAGGGAATCCTACAATGAGCAGTTCTTC
clone size: few; J gene: TRBJ1-2; V gene: TRBV5-6; D gene: NA; CDR3 length: 13; CDR3 protein: CASSLDLSAGYTF; CDR3 DNA: TGTGCCAGCAGCTTAGATCTATCCGCAGGCTACACCTTC
clone size: NA; J gene: TRBJ1-6; V gene: TRBV5-8; D gene: TRBD1; CDR3 length: 15; CDR3 protein: CASSSEQGVGSPLHF; CDR3 DNA: TGTGCCAGCAGCTCTGAACAGGGGGTAGGGTCACCCCTCCACTTT
clone size: NA; J gene: TRBJ1-1; V gene: TRBV30; D gene: NA; CDR3 length: 13; CDR3 protein: CAWSVLSVTEAFF; CDR3 DNA: TGTGCCTGGAGTGTACTCTCTGTTACTGAAGCTTTCTTT
clone size: NA; J gene: TRBJ2-5; V gene: TRBV9; D gene: NA; CDR3 length: 14; CDR3 protein: CASSVDQGQETQYF; CDR3 DNA: TGTGCCAGCAGCGTAGACCAGGGACAAGAGACCCAGTACTTC
clone size: NA; J gene: TRBJ1-4; V gene: TRBV6-5; D gene: TRBD1; CDR3 length: 16; CDR3 protein: CASSYHLDRDEEKLFF; CDR3 DNA: TGTGCCAGCAGTTACCACCTTGACAGGGATGAAGAAAAACTGTTTTTT
clone size: NA; J gene: TRBJ2-3; V gene: TRBV4-1; D gene: TRBD2; CDR3 length: 18; CDR3 protein: CASSQRLAGGTLTDTQYF; CDR3 DNA: TGCGCCAGCAGCCAACGACTGGCGGGGGGGACGCTCACAGATACGCAGTATTTT
clone size: once; J gene: TRBJ2-7; V gene: TRBV7-2; D gene: TRBD1; CDR3 length: 17; CDR3 protein: CASSPRGQTGSSYEQYF; CDR3 DNA: TGTGCCAGCAGCCCCAGGGGGCAAACAGGAAGCTCCTACGAGCAGTACTTC
clone size: NA; J gene: TRBJ2-4; V gene: TRBV30; D gene: NA; CDR3 length: 15; CDR3 protein: CAWSAPTVAKNIQYF; CDR3 DNA: TGTGCCTGGAGTGCCCCTACAGTAGCCAAAAACATTCAGTACTTC
clone size: NA; J gene: TRBJ2-2; V gene: TRBV4-3; D gene: TRBD1; CDR3 length: 18; CDR3 protein: CASSHDYGQGANTGELFF; CDR3 DNA: TGCGCCAGCAGCCACGACTACGGACAGGGGGCCAACACCGGGGAGCTGTTTTTT
clone size: few; J gene: TRBJ2-7; V gene: TRBV2; D gene: TRBD1; CDR3 length: 14; CDR3 protein: CASSEGDRVGEQYF; CDR3 DNA: TGTGCCAGCAGTGAAGGGGACAGGGTAGGGGAGCAGTACTTC
clone size: few; J gene: TRBJ2-7; V gene: TRBV5-6; D gene: NA; CDR3 length: 11; CDR3 protein: CASSLRGEQYF; CDR3 DNA: TGTGCCAGCAGCTTGAGGGGCGAGCAGTACTTC
clone size: NA; J gene: TRBJ1-1; V gene: TRBV5-4; D gene: NA; CDR3 length: 15; CDR3 protein: CASSSPTGYNTEAFF; CDR3 DNA: TGTGCCAGCAGCTCACCCACAGGGTATAACACTGAAGCTTTCTTT
clone size: NA; J gene: TRBJ1-5; V gene: TRBV7-3; D gene: NA; CDR3 length: 16; CDR3 protein: CASSKREGQGGQPQHF; CDR3 DNA: TGTGCCAGCAGCAAAAGGGAGGGGCAGGGCGGGCAGCCCCAGCATTTT
clone size: NA; J gene: TRBJ1-6; V gene: TRBV5-4; D gene: TRBD1; CDR3 length: 15; CDR3 protein: CASSSQGAAVSPLHF; CDR3 DNA: TGTGCCAGCAGCTCCCAGGGGGCGGCGGTTTCACCCCTCCACTTT
clone size: few; J gene: TRBJ1-5; V gene: TRBV2; D gene: NA; CDR3 length: 16; CDR3 protein: CASSPNLGHRYQPQHF; CDR3 DNA: TGTGCCAGCAGCCCTAACCTGGGACACCGGTATCAGCCCCAGCATTTT
clone size: NA; J gene: TRBJ1-5; V gene: TRBV2; D gene: NA; CDR3 length: 19; CDR3 protein: CASKRTYASGSNSNQPQHF; CDR3 DNA: TGTGCCAGCAAGCGGACCTACGCTTCCGGTAGTAATAGCAATCAGCCCCAGCATTTT
clone size: NA; J gene: TRBJ1-2; V gene: TRBV30; D gene: NA; CDR3 length: 14; CDR3 protein: CAWSKGGWEDGYTF; CDR3 DNA: TGTGCCTGGAGTAAGGGGGGGTGGGAGGATGGCTACACCTTC
clone size: NA; J gene: TRBJ1-2; V gene: TRBV2; D gene: NA; CDR3 length: 13; CDR3 protein: CASSVDSQYGYTF; CDR3 DNA: TGTGCCAGCAGTGTGGACAGTCAATATGGCTACACCTTC
clone size: NA; J gene: TRBJ1-5; V gene: TRBV7-6; D gene: NA; CDR3 length: 18; CDR3 protein: CASSPLPPQGQGNQPQHF; CDR3 DNA: TGTGCCAGCAGCCCCCTCCCCCCACAGGGCCAGGGGAATCAGCCCCAGCATTTT
clone size: NA; J gene: TRBJ2-3; V gene: TRBV29-1; D gene: TRBD2; CDR3 length: 15; CDR3 protein: CSVGVGGRAADTQYF; CDR3 DNA: TGCAGCGTTGGGGTCGGAGGGAGGGCCGCAGATACGCAGTATTTT
clone size: NA; J gene: TRBJ1-2; V gene: TRBV4-1; D gene: NA; CDR3 length: 14; CDR3 protein: CASSEVGRDYGYTF; CDR3 DNA: TGCGCCAGCAGCGAGGTTGGCAGAGACTATGGCTACACCTTC
clone size: NA; J gene: TRBJ1-1; V gene: TRBV6-1; D gene: NA; CDR3 length: 13; CDR3 protein: CATRTEMNTEAFF; CDR3 DNA: TGTGCCACCCGGACAGAGATGAACACTGAAGCTTTCTTT
clone size: NA; J gene: TRBJ2-5; V gene: TRBV9; D gene: NA; CDR3 length: 15; CDR3 protein: CASSSMGGLEETQYF; CDR3 DNA: TGTGCCAGCAGCTCAATGGGGGGGCTTGAAGAGACCCAGTACTTC
clone size: NA; J gene: TRBJ1-1; V gene: TRBV7-9; D gene: TRBD1; CDR3 length: 18; CDR3 protein: CASSLIGTGGWKSTEAFF; CDR3 DNA: TGTGCCAGCAGCTTAATAGGGACAGGGGGCTGGAAGAGCACTGAAGCTTTCTTT
clone size: NA; J gene: TRBJ1-1; V gene: TRBV30; D gene: NA; CDR3 length: 15; CDR3 protein: CAWSVTGIIGTEAFF; CDR3 DNA: TGTGCCTGGAGTGTAACCGGGATTATAGGCACTGAAGCTTTCTTT
clone size: NA; J gene: TRBJ2-7; V gene: TRBV28; D gene: NA; CDR3 length: 15; CDR3 protein: CASNRLQDRSYEQYF; CDR3 DNA: TGTGCCAGCAATCGCCTACAAGACAGATCCTACGAGCAGTACTTC
clone size: NA; J gene: TRBJ1-6; V gene: TRBV4-1; D gene: TRBD1; CDR3 length: 15; CDR3 protein: CASSPPGQNNSPLHF; CDR3 DNA: TGCGCCAGCAGCCCTCCGGGACAGAATAATTCACCCCTCCACTTT